This entry concerns a single T cell receptor (beta chain). This specimen comes from a study of T cell responses to AZD1222 COVID-19 vaccine. The CDR3 totals 14 residues. V was clipped by 2 bases and J by 7 bases, with 12 bases between them. Per the germline V gene, CDR1 is SGHRS and CDR2 is YFSETQ. Using immunoSEQ multiplex PCR, the repertoire was profiled, and TCRdb retains in-frame clones only, with some absent. The sample consists of some 61,000 clones, about 90% of them appearing once. The chain has TRBV5-1 and TRBJ1-4, with no clear D. This sequence was found in an adult in good health. The sample was peripheral blood, taken on day 0 of AZD1222 vaccination. The CDR3 region is CASSLRQWGEKLFF. CDR3 nucleotide sequence: TGCGCCAGCAGCTTAAGGCAGTGGGGTGAAAAACTGTTTTTT.